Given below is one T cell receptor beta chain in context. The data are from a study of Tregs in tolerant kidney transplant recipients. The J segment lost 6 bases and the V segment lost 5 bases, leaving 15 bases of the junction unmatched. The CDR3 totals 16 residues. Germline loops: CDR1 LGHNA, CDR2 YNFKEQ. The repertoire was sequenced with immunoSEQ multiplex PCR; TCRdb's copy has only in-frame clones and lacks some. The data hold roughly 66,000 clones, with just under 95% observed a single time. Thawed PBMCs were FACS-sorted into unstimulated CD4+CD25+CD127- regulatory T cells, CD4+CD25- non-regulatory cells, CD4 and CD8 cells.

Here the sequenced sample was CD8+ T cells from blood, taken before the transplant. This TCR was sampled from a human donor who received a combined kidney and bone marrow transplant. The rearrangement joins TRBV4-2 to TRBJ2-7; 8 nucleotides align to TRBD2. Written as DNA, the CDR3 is TGTGCCAGCAGCTATTCCGGGACTAGTGTATCGGGCGAGCAGTACTTC. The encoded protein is CASSYSGTSVSGEQYF.